This T cell receptor (beta chain) is from a study of blood T cell repertoires in COVID-19. Germline V gives CDR1 SQVTM, CDR2 ANQGSEA. This CDR3 spans 12 amino acids. The V end lost 2 bases, the J end lost 0 bases, and 4 bases lay between the germline ends. TCRdb's copy holds only in-frame clones and misses some; the assay was immunoSEQ multiplex PCR. The repertoire holds some 140,000 clones, with 60% to 80% as singletons. This clone came up once. The receptor comes from a man aged 55 to 70 who had recovered from COVID-19. The chain uses TRBV29-1 and TRBJ1-2; D unresolved. Sequenced material: peripheral blood. The CDR3 sequence is CSVESANYGYTF. The DNA for the CDR3 is TGCAGCGTTGAAAGCGCTAACTATGGCTACACCTTC.